These 23 T cell receptor beta chains share one sample of origin, sequenced in a study of cytomegalovirus exposure and HLA in healthy donors. The method was immunoSEQ multiplex PCR; TCRdb's version includes in-frame clones alone and lacks a portion of them. The sample consists of approximately 260,000 clones, around 86% of them appearing once. Material: PBMCs. The receptors stem from a woman under 40 in good health and CMV-seropositive.

This chain joins TRBV30 and TRBJ1-5; D is undetermined. The CDR3 is made up of 14 amino acids. Trimming cost V 2 bases and J 4 bases, with 12 bases left between them. CDR1 and CDR2 from the germline V gene are GTSNPN and SVGIG (reference sequence). CDR3 in DNA: TGTGCCTGGAGTCCCCGACTCCAAAATCAGCCCCAGCATTTT. It codes for CAWSPRLQNQPQHF.

This clone occurred a few times. The identical CDR3 is also encoded by other nucleotide sequences in the sample. Here the CDR3 reads CASSRDSYGYTF. DNA of the CDR3: TGTGCCAGCAGTCGGGACAGCTATGGCTACACCTTC. This chain connects TRBV28 to TRBJ1-2; TRBD1 aligns across 7 bases. Germline CDR1 reads MDHEN; CDR2 reads SYDVKM. The CDR3 is made up of 12 amino acids. J was trimmed by 4 bases and V by 5 bases; bases with no gene match: 1.

This clone is a singleton in its sample. V and J are TRBV7-9 and TRBJ1-4, with 10 bases that match TRBD1. CDR3 length: 16 residues. V shed 2 bases and J 10 bases; nucleotides not matched to a gene: 10. Germline CDR1 is SEHNR and CDR2 is FQNEAQ (reference sequence). CDR3 DNA sequence: TGTGCCAGCAGCTTATCCGGTGGGACAGGGGAACGAAAACTGTTTTTT. It translates to CASSLSGGTGERKLFF.

The chain employs TRBV6-1 and TRBJ2-1, with 12 bases identical to TRBD2. CDR3 length equals 13 residues. V dropped 8 bases and J dropped 10; count of bases not matched to a gene: 6. Germline V lookup: CDR1 MNHNS, CDR2 SASEGT. The CDR3 DNA is TGTGCCAGCCGACTAGCGGGGGCATACGAGCAGTTCTTC. This gives the protein CASRLAGAYEQFF.

The chain carries TRBV7-9 and TRBJ1-1; D uncertain. Germline CDR1 is SEHNR and CDR2 is FQNEAQ (reference sequence). V lost 5 bases and J lost 6, with 16 bases in between. This CDR3 is built from 14 residues. The CDR3 protein is CASSPGPNPSEAFF. In DNA form, the CDR3 reads TGTGCCAGCAGCCCCGGTCCCAATCCCTCTGAAGCTTTCTTT.

This rearrangement joins TRBV6-1 to TRBJ1-4, with D hard to call. The V gene lost 6 bases and the J gene lost 8 bases, with 7 bases spanning the gap. CDR3 length equals 11 residues. Germline CDR1 is MNHNS and CDR2 is SASEGT. CDR3 DNA: TGTGCCAGCAGGAAACAAGAAAAACTGTTTTTT. Amino acids: CASRKQEKLFF.

The chain uses TRBV19 and TRBJ1-2; D perhaps matches TRBD1 (6 bases). The CDR3 sequence is 15 residues long. With 5 bases removed from V and 4 bases from J, the gap between germline ends came to 17 bases. Looked up from germline, CDR1 is LNHDA and CDR2 is SQIVND (reference sequence). The CDR3: CASSGEGEAPYGYTF. The CDR3, as DNA: TGTGCCAGTAGTGGAGAGGGGGAAGCGCCCTATGGCTACACCTTC.

The chain couples TRBV30 to TRBJ2-1; 16 nucleotides match TRBD2. The CDR3 runs to 21 residues. Germline V gene lookup returns CDR1 GTSNPN and CDR2 SVGIG (reference sequence). Losses at the gene ends were 2 bases for V and 6 bases for J; bases not matched to a gene: 19. CDR3: CAWSPTPGTSGRALVRNEQFF. In DNA, the CDR3 is TGTGCCTGGAGTCCTACCCCGGGGACTAGCGGGAGGGCCCTGGTTCGCAATGAGCAGTTCTTC.

The rearrangement joins TRBV7-6 to TRBJ1-1; TRBD1 is a possible D gene (6 bases). The germline V gene has CDR1 SGHVS and CDR2 FNYEAQ. This CDR3 is built from 14 residues. V gave up 3 bases and J gave up 3 bases, with 11 bases separating them. DNA of the CDR3: TGTGCCAGCAGCTTGGGGGACACCTACACTGAAGCTTTCTTT. Its protein is CASSLGDTYTEAFF.

The rearrangement links TRBV27 to TRBJ2-1, with D possibly TRBD1 on 6 matching bases. This CDR3 spans 14 amino acids. V lost 2 bases and J lost 7, with 12 bases in between. Germline V gene sequence: CDR1 MNHEY, CDR2 SMNVEV (reference sequence). The CDR3 nucleotides are TGTGCCAGCAGTTTAGGGGGACAATATAATGAGCAGTTCTTC. This encodes CASSLGGQYNEQFF.

The chain carries TRBV18 and TRBJ1-2, with D possibly matching TRBD1 (6 bases). The V gene's germline CDR1 is KGHSH and CDR2 LQKENI. This CDR3 comprises 14 residues. Trimming took 3 bases from V and 7 from J, leaving 15 bases between them. The CDR3 here is CASSPSGTLRGYTF. The DNA for the CDR3 is TGTGCCAGCTCACCGTCCGGGACATTACGTGGCTACACCTTC.

The chain has TRBV11-2 and TRBJ1-2, with D maybe TRBD1 (6 bases). V gave up 5 bases and J gave up 7 bases, with 17 bases separating them. Germline CDR1 is SGHAT and CDR2 is FQNNGV. The CDR3 has 14 residues. DNA for the CDR3: TGTGCCAGCAGCCCCAACCGGGGGGCGGGTGGCTACACCTTC. This codes for CASSPNRGAGGYTF. The whole variable domain, filled in from reference TRBV11-2 and TRBJ1-2, reads EAGVAQSPRYKIIEKRQSVAFWCNPISGHATLYWYQQILGQGPKLLIQFQNNGVVDDSQLPKDRFSAERLKGVDSTLKIQPAKLEDSAVYLCASSPNRGAGGYTFGSGTRLTVV.

Here the CDR3 DNA reads TGTGCCAGCCTGCGGGAGGGGATGAACACTGAAGCTTTCTTT. Translated, it gives CASLREGMNTEAFF. V usage is TRBV18 and J usage is TRBJ1-1, with D maybe TRBD1 (5 bases). This CDR3 comprises 14 residues. The V end was cut by 8 bases, the J end by 0 bases, with 13 bases between. Germline lookup yields CDR1 KGHSH and CDR2 LQKENI. Supplemented by reference TRBV18 and TRBJ1-1, the full variable domain reads NAGVMQNPRHLVRRRGQEARLRCSPMKGHSHVYWYRQLPEEGLKFMVYLQKENIIDESGMPKERFSAEFPKEGPSILRIQQVVRGDSAAYFCASLREGMNTEAFFGQGTRLTVV.

This clone was seen a few times. The rearrangement uses TRBV19 and TRBJ1-3; D gene uncertain. The CDR3 length is 16 residues. Looked up from germline, CDR1 is LNHDA and CDR2 is SQIVND (reference sequence). With 1 base removed from V and 2 bases from J, the gap between germline ends came to 12 bases. The CDR3 reads CASSIGLGGTGNTIYF. The DNA of the CDR3 is TGTGCCAGTAGTATAGGCCTCGGAGGGACTGGAAACACCATATATTTT.

The chain couples TRBV7-9 to TRBJ2-5; 8 bases match TRBD2. The CDR3 loop spans 14 amino acids. In germline, CDR1 is SEHNR, CDR2 FQNEAQ (reference sequence). The V segment lost 5 bases and the J segment 1 base; nucleotides outside the gene matches: 3. This CDR3 reads CASSLSGSQETQYF. In DNA form, the CDR3 reads TGTGCCAGCAGCCTCAGCGGGAGCCAAGAGACCCAGTACTTC.

The CDR3 sequence: CASSPSGVRNEQYF. The CDR3, as DNA: TGTGCCAGCTCACCTTCGGGTGTTCGGAACGAGCAGTACTTC. This chain uses TRBV18 with TRBJ2-7; D is ambiguous. The CDR3 is 14 amino acids. The V and J ends lost 3 bases and 5 bases respectively, with 14 bases between them. Germline V gives CDR1 KGHSH, CDR2 LQKENI. Complete variable domain (other parts from reference TRBV18 and TRBJ2-7): NAGVMQNPRHLVRRRGQEARLRCSPMKGHSHVYWYRQLPEEGLKFMVYLQKENIIDESGMPKERFSAEFPKEGPSILRIQQVVRGDSAAYFCASSPSGVRNEQYFGPGTRLTVT.

The gene calls are TRBV18 and TRBJ2-5; a weak D match, TRBD1 (6 bases). The ends were cut back, 0 bases at V and 6 bases at J, with 11 bases in the middle. The CDR3 has 14 residues. Germline V lookup: CDR1 KGHSH, CDR2 LQKENI. The CDR3 nucleotides read TGTGCCAGCTCACCACCGGGGACAAGCAAGACCCAGTACTTC. This sequence encodes CASSPPGTSKTQYF.

This clone was seen only once. The V and J genes are TRBV2 and TRBJ2-3; TRBD2 matches 9 bases. V lost 8 bases, J lost 11 bases, and 14 bases stayed unmatched. The germline gives CDR1 SNHLY, CDR2 FYNNEI. The CDR3 totals 14 residues. CDR3 DNA: TGTGCCAGCCTGAACTTAGCGGGAGCATATAGGCAGTATTTT. Translating gives CASLNLAGAYRQYF. The full variable domain, rest sourced from reference TRBV2 and TRBJ2-3, is EPEVTQTPSHQVTQMGQEVILRCVPISNHLYFYWYRQILGQKVEFLVSFYNNEISEKSEIFDDQFSVERPDGSNFTLKIRSTKLEDSAMYFCASLNLAGAYRQYFGPGTRLTVL.

J is TRBJ1-1 and V is TRBV11-2; D call uncertain. The CDR3 loop spans 14 amino acids. Trimming removed 5 bases from V and 3 bases from J, with 13 bases in between. Germline V gives CDR1 SGHAT, CDR2 FQNNGV. The CDR3 region is CASSPTPVYTEAFF. Here the CDR3 DNA reads TGTGCCAGCAGCCCGACACCCGTTTACACTGAAGCTTTCTTT.

In its sample, this clone was seen once. This chain links TRBV15 with TRBJ1-1; no firm D call. V dropped 1 base and J dropped 5 bases, with 5 bases sitting between them. The germline CDR1 and CDR2 sequences are LNHNV and YYDKDF (reference sequence). The length of the CDR3 is 12 residues. CDR3 region: CATSRGLTEAFF. In nucleotides, the CDR3 is TGTGCCACCAGCAGAGGGCTTACTGAAGCTTTCTTT.

This clone has more than one count but fewer than ten. In the same sample, other DNA sequences code for this CDR3. The chain uses TRBV5-1 and TRBJ2-7; no clear D. The CDR3 is 11 residues long. Germline loops: CDR1 SGHRS, CDR2 YFSETQ. V lost 3 bases and J lost 1, with 2 bases in between. The DNA for the CDR3 is TGCGCCAGCAGCTCGTCCTACGAGCAGTACTTC. Residues: CASSSSYEQYF.

Only one count was recorded for this clone. The chain joins TRBV7-9 to TRBJ1-1; 9 nucleotides match TRBD1. The V segment lost 1 base and the J segment 2 bases; nucleotides outside the gene matches: 2. Germline-derived CDR1 and CDR2 are SEHNR and FQNEAQ (reference sequence). The CDR3 extends over 15 amino acids. The CDR3 DNA reads TGTGCCAGCAGCTTAGGGGACAGGGCCAACACTGAAGCTTTCTTT. This encodes CASSLGDRANTEAFF.

The chain combines TRBV18 with TRBJ2-7; D gene ambiguous. Trimming stripped 3 bases from V and 0 bases from J, with 3 bases between. There are 12 residues in the CDR3. Germline V CDR1 and CDR2: KGHSH, LQKENI. CDR3 bases: TGTGCCAGCTCACCTAGCTCCTACGAGCAGTACTTC. It encodes CASSPSSYEQYF.